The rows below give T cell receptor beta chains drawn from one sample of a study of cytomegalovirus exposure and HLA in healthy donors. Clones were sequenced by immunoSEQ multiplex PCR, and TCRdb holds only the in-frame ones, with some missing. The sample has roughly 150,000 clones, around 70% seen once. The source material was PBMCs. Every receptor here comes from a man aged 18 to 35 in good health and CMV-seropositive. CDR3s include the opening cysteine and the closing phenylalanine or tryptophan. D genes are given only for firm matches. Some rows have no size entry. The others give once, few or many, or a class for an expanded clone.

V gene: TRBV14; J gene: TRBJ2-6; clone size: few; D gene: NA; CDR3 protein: CASMPGDTTARSGANVLTF; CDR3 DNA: TGTGCCAGCATGCCAGGGGATACAACAGCTCGATCTGGGGCCAACGTCCTGACTTTC
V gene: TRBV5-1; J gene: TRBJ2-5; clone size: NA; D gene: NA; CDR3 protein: CASSPNGGETQYF; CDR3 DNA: TGCGCCAGCAGCCCGAATGGGGGGGAGACCCAGTACTTC
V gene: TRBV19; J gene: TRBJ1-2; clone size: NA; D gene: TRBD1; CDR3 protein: CASTHSWDRGNYGYTF; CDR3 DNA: TGTGCCAGTACCCACTCATGGGACAGGGGTAACTATGGCTACACCTTC
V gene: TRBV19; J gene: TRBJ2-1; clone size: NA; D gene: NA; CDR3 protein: CASRGRGYNEQFF; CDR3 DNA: TGTGCCAGCAGAGGGCGGGGCTACAATGAGCAGTTCTTC
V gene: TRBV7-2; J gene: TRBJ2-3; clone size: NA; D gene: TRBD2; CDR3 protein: CASSTTSVPTDTQYF; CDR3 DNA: TGTGCCAGCAGCACGACTAGCGTTCCTACAGATACGCAGTATTTT
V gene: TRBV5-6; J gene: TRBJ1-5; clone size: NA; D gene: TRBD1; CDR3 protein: CASSLGGYSNQPQHF; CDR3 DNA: TGTGCCAGCAGCTTAGGGGGCTATAGCAATCAGCCCCAGCATTTT
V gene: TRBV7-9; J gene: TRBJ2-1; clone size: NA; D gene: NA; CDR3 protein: CSSGDNEQFF; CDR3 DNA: TGTTCCAGCGGAGACAATGAGCAGTTCTTC
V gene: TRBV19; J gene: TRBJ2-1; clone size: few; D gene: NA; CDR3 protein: CASNPGLGNEQFF; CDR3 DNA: TGTGCCAGTAACCCGGGACTTGGCAATGAGCAGTTCTTC
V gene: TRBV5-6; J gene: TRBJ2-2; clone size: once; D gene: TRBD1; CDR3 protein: CASSYDRALHGELFF; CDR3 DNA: TGTGCCAGCAGCTACGACAGGGCTCTCCACGGGGAGCTGTTTTTT
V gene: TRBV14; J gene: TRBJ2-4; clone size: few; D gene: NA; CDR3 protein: CASSHRGQGGSKNIQYF; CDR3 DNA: TGTGCCAGCAGCCACCGAGGACAGGGAGGGTCCAAAAACATTCAGTACTTC
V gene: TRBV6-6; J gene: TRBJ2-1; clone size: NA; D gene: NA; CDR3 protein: CASSSEGTSYNEQFF; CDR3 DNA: TGTGCCAGCAGTTCAGAGGGGACATCCTACAATGAGCAGTTCTTC
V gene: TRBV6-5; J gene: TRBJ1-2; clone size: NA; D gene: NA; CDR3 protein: CAAAGNYGYTF; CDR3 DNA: TGTGCCGCCGCAGGGAACTATGGCTACACCTTC
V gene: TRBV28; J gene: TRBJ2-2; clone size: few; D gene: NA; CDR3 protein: CASLTPNTGELFF; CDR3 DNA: TGTGCCAGCCTAACGCCAAACACCGGGGAGCTGTTTTTT
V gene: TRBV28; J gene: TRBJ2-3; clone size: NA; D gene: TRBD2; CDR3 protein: CASSPRLAGTDTQYF; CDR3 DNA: TGTGCCAGCAGCCCAAGACTAGCAGGCACAGATACGCAGTATTTT
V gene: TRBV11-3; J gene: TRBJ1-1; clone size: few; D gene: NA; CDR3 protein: CASSLSLGPGADTEAFF; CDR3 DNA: TGTGCCAGCAGCCTCTCCTTAGGCCCAGGAGCGGACACTGAAGCTTTCTTT
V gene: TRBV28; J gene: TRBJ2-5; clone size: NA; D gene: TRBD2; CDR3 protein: CASQRVAGSQETQYF; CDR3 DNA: TGTGCCAGCCAAAGAGTAGCGGGGTCCCAAGAGACCCAGTACTTC
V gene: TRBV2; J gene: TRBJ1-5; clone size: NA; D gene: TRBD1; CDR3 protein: CASSGQGAQPQHF; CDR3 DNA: TGTGCCAGCAGTGGACAGGGGGCCCAGCCCCAGCATTTT
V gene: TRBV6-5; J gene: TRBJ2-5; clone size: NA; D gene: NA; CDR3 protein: CASRPQGGDETQYF; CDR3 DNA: TGTGCCAGCAGACCACAGGGCGGAGACGAGACCCAGTACTTC
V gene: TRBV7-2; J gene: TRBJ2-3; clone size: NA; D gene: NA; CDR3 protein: CASSPYTDTQYF; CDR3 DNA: TGTGCCAGCAGCCCCTACACAGATACGCAGTATTTT
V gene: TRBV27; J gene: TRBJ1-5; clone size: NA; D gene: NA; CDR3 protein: CASSPSRAVSNQPQHF; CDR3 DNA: TGTGCCAGCAGTCCGTCCAGGGCCGTGAGCAATCAGCCCCAGCATTTT
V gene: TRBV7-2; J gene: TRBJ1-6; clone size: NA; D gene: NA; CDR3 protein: CASSLGRAGDSPLHF; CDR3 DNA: TGTGCCAGCAGCTTAGGTAGGGCAGGGGACTCACCCCTCCACTTT
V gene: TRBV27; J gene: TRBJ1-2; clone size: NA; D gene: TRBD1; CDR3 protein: CASSSGTGDAYGYTF; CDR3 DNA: TGTGCCAGCAGTTCCGGGACAGGGGACGCCTATGGCTACACCTTC
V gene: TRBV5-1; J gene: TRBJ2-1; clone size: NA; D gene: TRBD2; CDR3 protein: CASPTPIAGSFSSNEQFF; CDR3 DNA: TGCGCCAGCCCCACCCCTATAGCGGGCTCATTCAGCAGCAATGAGCAGTTCTTC
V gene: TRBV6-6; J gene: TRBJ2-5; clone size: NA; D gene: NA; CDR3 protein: CASSPRGSTQETQYF; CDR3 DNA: TGTGCCAGCAGTCCCCGAGGGTCCACCCAAGAGACCCAGTACTTC
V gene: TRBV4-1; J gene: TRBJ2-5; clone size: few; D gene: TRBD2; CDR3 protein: CASSQDLGGGQETQYF; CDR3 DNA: TGCGCCAGCAGCCAAGATTTGGGGGGGGGCCAAGAGACCCAGTACTTC
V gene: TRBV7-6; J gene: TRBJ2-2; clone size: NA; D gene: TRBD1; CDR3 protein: CASSPGTGEDTGELFF; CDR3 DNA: TGTGCCAGCAGCCCGGGGACAGGGGAGGACACCGGGGAGCTGTTTTTT
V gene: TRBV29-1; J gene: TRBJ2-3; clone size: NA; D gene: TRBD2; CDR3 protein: CSASPASGSTDTQYF; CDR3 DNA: TGCAGCGCCTCGCCAGCTAGCGGTAGCACAGATACGCAGTATTTT
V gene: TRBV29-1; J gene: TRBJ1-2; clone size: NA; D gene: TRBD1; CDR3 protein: CSVRQGSSNYGYTF; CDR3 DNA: TGCAGCGTAAGACAGGGGTCTTCTAACTATGGCTACACCTTC
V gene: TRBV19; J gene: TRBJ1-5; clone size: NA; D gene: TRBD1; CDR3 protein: CASSLETGGYNQPQHF; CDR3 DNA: TGTGCCAGTAGTCTAGAGACAGGGGGCTACAATCAGCCCCAGCATTTT
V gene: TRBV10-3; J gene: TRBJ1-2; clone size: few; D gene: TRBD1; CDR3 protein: CAISDIDRGRNYGYTF; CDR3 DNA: TGTGCCATCAGTGACATAGACAGGGGGAGAAACTATGGCTACACCTTC
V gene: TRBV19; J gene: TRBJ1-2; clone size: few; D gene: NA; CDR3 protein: CASRITQGGYGYTF; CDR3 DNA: TGTGCCAGTAGGATCACACAGGGCGGCTATGGCTACACCTTC
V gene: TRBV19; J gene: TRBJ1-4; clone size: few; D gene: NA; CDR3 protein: CASSISPGTVEKLFF; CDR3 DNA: TGTGCCAGTAGTATAAGCCCCGGGACTGTTGAAAAACTGTTTTTT
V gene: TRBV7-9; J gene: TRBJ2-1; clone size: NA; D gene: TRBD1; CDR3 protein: CASSSPRDSYNEQFF; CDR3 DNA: TGTGCCAGCAGCTCCCCCCGGGACAGCTACAATGAGCAGTTCTTC
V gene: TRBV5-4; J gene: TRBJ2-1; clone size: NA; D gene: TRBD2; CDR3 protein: CASSPISGTAHNEQFF; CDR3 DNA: TGTGCCAGCAGCCCAATTAGCGGGACCGCCCACAATGAGCAGTTCTTC
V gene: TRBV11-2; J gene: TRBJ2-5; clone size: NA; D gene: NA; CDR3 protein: CASSLEFSRQRNHQETQYF; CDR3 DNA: TGTGCCAGCAGCTTAGAATTCAGTCGGCAGCGAAACCACCAAGAGACCCAGTACTTC
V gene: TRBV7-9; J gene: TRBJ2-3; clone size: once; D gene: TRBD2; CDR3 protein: CASSPPLAGGQNTQYF; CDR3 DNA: TGTGCCAGCAGCCCTCCCCTAGCGGGAGGGCAAAATACGCAGTATTTT
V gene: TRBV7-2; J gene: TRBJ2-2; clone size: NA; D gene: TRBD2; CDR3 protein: CASNLLGGSGELFF; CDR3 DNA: TGTGCCAGCAACCTCCTGGGGGGGAGCGGGGAGCTGTTTTTT
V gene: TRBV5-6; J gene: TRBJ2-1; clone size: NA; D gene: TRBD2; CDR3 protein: CASSGGGLAGGNEQFF; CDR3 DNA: TGTGCCAGCAGCGGCGGAGGACTAGCGGGGGGGAATGAGCAGTTCTTC
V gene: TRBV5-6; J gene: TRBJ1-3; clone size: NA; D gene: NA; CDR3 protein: CASSLGAGVGNTIYF; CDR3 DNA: TGTGCCAGCAGCTTGGGTGCAGGGGTTGGAAACACCATATATTTT
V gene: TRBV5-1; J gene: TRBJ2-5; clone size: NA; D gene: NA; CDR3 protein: CASSPNAGKDETQYF; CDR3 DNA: TGCGCCAGCAGCCCCAACGCAGGGAAGGACGAGACCCAGTACTTC
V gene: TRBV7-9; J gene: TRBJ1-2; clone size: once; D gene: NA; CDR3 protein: CASSLVTGDGYTF; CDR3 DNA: TGTGCCAGCAGCTTAGTTACAGGTGATGGCTACACCTTC
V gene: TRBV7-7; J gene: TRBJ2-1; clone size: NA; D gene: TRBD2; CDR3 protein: CASSLTSGGGNEQFF; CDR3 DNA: TGTGCTAGCAGCTTGACTAGCGGGGGGGGCAATGAGCAGTTCTTC
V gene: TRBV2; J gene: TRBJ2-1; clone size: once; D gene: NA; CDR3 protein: CASSEDTRDLDEQFF; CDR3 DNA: TGTGCCAGCAGTGAAGACACACGGGACTTAGATGAGCAGTTCTTC
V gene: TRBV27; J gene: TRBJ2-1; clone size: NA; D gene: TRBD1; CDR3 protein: CASSSLALPGQGYNEQFF; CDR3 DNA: TGTGCCAGCAGTTCCCTGGCCCTCCCTGGACAGGGCTACAATGAGCAGTTCTTC
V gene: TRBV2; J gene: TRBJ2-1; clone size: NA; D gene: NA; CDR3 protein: CASRGLGSYNEQFF; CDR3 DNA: TGTGCCAGCCGGGGTTTGGGTTCCTACAATGAGCAGTTCTTC
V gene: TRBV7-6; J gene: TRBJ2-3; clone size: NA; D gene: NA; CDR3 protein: CASSLGGGGDTQYF; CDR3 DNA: TGTGCCAGCAGCTTAGGAGGGGGGGGAGATACGCAGTATTTT